This TCR beta chain appears in the sequencing data of a study of cytomegalovirus exposure and HLA in healthy donors. Per the germline V gene, CDR1 is SNHLY and CDR2 is FYNNEI. The CDR3 is 13 residues long. Trimming shortened V by 6 bases and J by 1 base, and 9 bases separated the two germline ends. Only in-frame clones appear in the TCRdb table, and some are missing; sequencing was by immunoSEQ multiplex PCR. The table has approximately 200,000 clones, roughly 82% seen once. The chain joins TRBV2 to TRBJ1-1; D call uncertain. Sequencing was performed on PBMCs. The clonotype was recovered from a man younger than 35 in good health and CMV-seropositive. The CDR3 nucleotides are TGTGCCAGCAGCGCAGAGGCGAACACTGAAGCTTTCTTT. Its protein product is CASSAEANTEAFF.